This T cell receptor beta chain originates from a study of spatial heterogeneity in lung cancer (dated by TCRdb to about 2019). About the full investigation: Beta-chain transcripts were consistently detected in greater numbers than alpha-chain transcripts, which likely reflects a higher abundance of beta-chain transcripts. At surgery, both alpha and beta chains were TCR-sequenced in 200 to 250 tumor regions, about 61 matched nontumor lung samples and a few dozen PBMC samples. In the raw uncorrected reads, each unique combination of TCR and UMI appeared more than ten times on average. In non-small cell lung cancer, the study quantitatively compared TCR alpha and beta repertoires across several tumor regions, matched nontumor lung, and blood. Nonsynonymous mutation counts, determined by whole-exome sequencing of tumor tissue, were related to features of the TCR repertoire. Overall study results and their limits: Additional single-cell paired TCR alpha and beta sequencing was considered necessary to confirm, at a functional level, the hypothesis that regional TCRs recognize regional mutations. Ubiquitous expanded tumor TCRs were detected in blood more often at tumor resection than at routine follow-up.

The time point label, read with the paper, signifies: sample taken at primary tumor resection. The donors were about 65 patients from the lung TRACERx cohort who had early-stage, untreated non-small cell lung cancer. TCR sequencing used whole RNA extracted from tumor and nontumor lung tissue, or from cryopreserved PBMC samples, without cell sorting. A patient was chosen for TCR sequencing only when enough RNA was available from at least two tumor regions. From the germline V gene, CDR1 is SGHVS and CDR2 is FNYEAQ. The V and J ends are trimmed by 3 bases and 0 bases, leaving 5 bases between them. The CDR3 contains 13 residues, cysteine and phenylalanine counted. CDR3 DNA is the only sequence kept; it has 39 bases, read in frame from the first base. The library came from 5' RACE. TCRdb lists the instrument as NextSeq 500. In the TCR library protocol, a unique molecular identifier was attached to each TCR cDNA molecule so that PCR and sequencing errors could be corrected. Per the authors' processing: TCR identification, UMI-based error correction and CDR3 extraction were performed with Decombinator tools. TCRs above a frequency of 2 per 1,000, corresponding to the top 1% of the tumor frequency distribution, were defined as expanded. Each repertoire was subsampled 100 times to 5,000 TCRs, after which Renyi diversity was computed with the R vegan package. CDR3 similarity networks were built from amino acid triplet string-kernel similarity, with CDR3s being connected when pairwise similarity was above 0.82. TCRdb passed the public sequencing reads through fastp at Q25 and MiXCR, retaining productive beta sequences. Rows matching on CDR3 protein sequence are summarized as one entry with the most common DNA and genes. TCRdb assigned the V and J calls; the authors' analysis was not used. Recorded for this sample are some 83,000 distinct CDR3 sequences; 8% of them occurred a single time. The ten largest account for under 8% of the sample.

This clonotype was counted many times. Its antigen is still unknown. It has no much larger one-base neighbor in the sample; base qualities were not kept. The source was PBMCs, collected at surgery. This TCR came from a male donor with early-stage non-small cell lung cancer. Here the chain combines TRBV7-6 and TRBJ1-1; a confident D gene designation cannot be given. The DNA sequence follows: TGTGCCAGCAGCTTTTCTTTGAACACTGAAGCTTTCTTT. Protein translation: CASSFSLNTEAFF.